The rows below give T cell receptor beta chains drawn from one sample of a study of cytomegalovirus exposure and HLA in healthy donors. Profiling relied on immunoSEQ multiplex PCR, and the TCRdb table lists in-frame clones only, not all of them. The data show about 150,000 clones, over 75% seen once. Sequenced input: PBMCs. The receptors come from a woman aged 45-65 years in good health and CMV-seropositive. CDR3s include the opening cysteine and the closing phenylalanine or tryptophan. D genes are given only for firm matches. The listing skips clone size in some rows; elsewhere it reads once, few, many or a size class.

abundance	v_gene	d_gene	j_gene	CDR3aa	CDR3nt
NA	TRBV19	NA	TRBJ1-2	CASSIAGFGYTF	TGTGCCAGTAGTATCGCGGGGTTTGGCTACACCTTC
once	TRBV6-6	NA	TRBJ2-3	CASSVKDTQYF	TGTGCCAGCAGTGTTAAAGATACGCAGTATTTT
NA	TRBV28	TRBD2	TRBJ2-1	CASNSPRGVGLAGGTNNEQFF	TGTGCCAGCAATTCCCCTAGGGGAGTGGGACTAGCGGGTGGCACAAACAATGAGCAGTTCTTC
NA	TRBV28	NA	TRBJ1-5	CASSLGGDHQPQHF	TGTGCCAGCAGTTTGGGAGGAGATCATCAGCCCCAGCATTTT
NA	TRBV4-3	NA	TRBJ2-7	CASSQFFLLEGFTYEQYF	TGCGCCAGCAGCCAATTTTTTCTACTGGAGGGGTTCACCTACGAGCAGTACTTC
NA	TRBV18	NA	TRBJ2-1	CASSPLDGNEQLF	TGTGCCAGCTCACCACTCGACGGGAATGAGCAGCTCTTC
NA	TRBV7-3	TRBD1	TRBJ2-7	CASSLTGGEFYEQYF	TGTGCCAGCAGCCTTACAGGGGGCGAGTTCTACGAGCAGTACTTC
NA	TRBV7-9	NA	TRBJ2-2	CASSLARSANTGELFF	TGTGCCAGCAGCTTAGCGCGGTCCGCGAACACCGGGGAGCTGTTTTTT
NA	TRBV7-3	TRBD2	TRBJ2-2	CASSFGTSGAGELFF	TGTGCCAGCAGTTTCGGGACTAGCGGGGCCGGGGAGCTGTTTTTT
few	TRBV6-4	TRBD2	TRBJ2-3	CASSSTSGGTDTQYF	TGTGCCAGCAGCTCGACTAGCGGGGGCACAGATACGCAGTATTTT
NA	TRBV2	NA	TRBJ1-4	CASLVGGGDGTEKLFF	TGTGCCAGCCTCGTGGGTGGGGGGGACGGAACTGAAAAACTGTTTTTT
NA	TRBV9	TRBD2	TRBJ2-2	CASSVVRAGGLNTGELFF	TGTGCCAGCAGCGTAGTCCGAGCGGGGGGGCTGAACACCGGGGAGCTGTTTTTT
few	TRBV7-9	NA	TRBJ1-2	CASRVSEGYTF	TGTGCCAGCAGGGTATCTGAGGGCTACACCTTC
few	TRBV28	NA	TRBJ1-2	CASSLGGSSNYGYTF	TGTGCCAGCAGTTTGGGGGGAAGTTCTAACTATGGCTACACCTTC
few	TRBV10-1	TRBD1	TRBJ1-6	CASPEPGGYNSPLHF	TGCGCCAGCCCTGAACCAGGGGGCTATAATTCACCCCTCCACTTT
NA	TRBV7-8	NA	TRBJ1-2	CASSLAGGGLGYTF	TGTGCCAGCAGCTTAGCGGGGGGGGGATTGGGCTACACCTTC
NA	TRBV5-1	NA	TRBJ2-3	CASSLDQLRTDTQYF	TGCGCCAGCAGCTTGGACCAACTGAGAACAGATACGCAGTATTTT
NA	TRBV5-1	TRBD1	TRBJ2-7	CASTLGIGQGTYEQYF	TGCGCCAGCACTTTGGGTATTGGACAGGGGACCTACGAGCAGTACTTC
NA	TRBV5-6	TRBD1	TRBJ2-3	CASSQIQGAQTDTQYF	TGTGCCAGCAGCCAAATACAGGGGGCTCAAACAGATACGCAGTATTTT
NA	TRBV9	TRBD1	TRBJ1-1	CASRPRDREKGTEAFF	TGTGCCAGCAGACCCCGGGACAGGGAGAAAGGAACTGAAGCTTTCTTT
once	TRBV7-9	NA	TRBJ1-5	CASSHTTGTPSNQPQHF	TGTGCCAGCAGCCATACGACCGGGACACCTAGCAATCAGCCCCAGCATTTT
few	TRBV28	NA	TRBJ2-7	CASSWSPVAYEQYF	TGTGCCAGCAGTTGGAGCCCCGTGGCCTACGAGCAGTACTTC
few	TRBV5-8	TRBD1	TRBJ1-5	CASSLGTGPFNQPQHF	TGTGCCAGCAGCTTGGGGACAGGACCTTTCAATCAGCCCCAGCATTTT
NA	TRBV6-5	NA	TRBJ2-7	CASSASGIYEQYF	TGTGCCAGCAGCGCCTCGGGGATCTACGAGCAGTACTTC
NA	TRBV4-1	NA	TRBJ2-7	CASSQEYVSYEQYF	TGCGCCAGCAGCCAAGAGTATGTTTCCTACGAGCAGTACTTC
once	TRBV4-3	TRBD1	TRBJ1-2	CASSQTRGQSNYGYTF	TGCGCCAGCAGCCAAACCCGGGGACAGAGTAACTATGGCTACACCTTC
NA	TRBV15	NA	TRBJ1-1	CATSRGLGLNTEAFF	TGTGCCACCAGCAGAGGGCTTGGTCTGAACACTGAAGCTTTCTTT
NA	TRBV7-2	TRBD1	TRBJ1-5	CASSGQGGLSNQPQHF	TGTGCCAGCAGTGGACAGGGAGGTCTCAGCAATCAGCCCCAGCATTTT
few	TRBV11-2	NA	TRBJ2-2	CASRVRGGANTGELFF	TGTGCCAGCAGAGTAAGGGGGGGGGCGAACACCGGGGAGCTGTTTTTT
NA	TRBV7-9	NA	TRBJ1-5	CASSLGTVNQPQHF	TGTGCCAGCAGCTTAGGGACAGTGAATCAGCCCCAGCATTTT
NA	TRBV19	NA	TRBJ2-5	CASTPRAGETQYF	TGTGCCAGTACCCCTAGGGCGGGTGAGACCCAGTACTTC
once	TRBV28	TRBD1	TRBJ1-6	CASTLYRGDSPLHF	TGTGCCAGCACTCTGTACAGGGGTGATTCACCCCTCCACTTT
NA	TRBV5-4	TRBD1	TRBJ1-2	CASSLDSRQGANYGYTF	TGTGCCAGCAGCTTGGATTCTAGGCAGGGGGCCAACTATGGCTACACCTTC
NA	TRBV27	TRBD1	TRBJ2-6	CASSFLPPGTGGSGANVLTF	TGTGCCAGCAGTTTCCTCCCACCCGGGACAGGGGGCTCTGGGGCCAACGTCCTGACTTTC
NA	TRBV28	TRBD1	TRBJ2-7	CASSPRRDRAAYEQYF	TGTGCCAGCAGCCCCCGCCGGGACAGGGCAGCTTACGAGCAGTACTTC
NA	TRBV4-2	TRBD2	TRBJ2-7	CASSQASSGTSGNEQYF	TGTGCCAGCAGCCAAGCGAGCTCCGGGACTAGCGGGAACGAGCAGTACTTC
few	TRBV5-1	TRBD2	TRBJ2-7	CASSSYYGLAGAYEQYF	TGCGCCAGCAGCTCCTACTACGGACTAGCGGGAGCCTACGAGCAGTACTTC
NA	TRBV28	NA	TRBJ2-7	CASSLSSYEQYF	TGTGCCAGCAGTTTATCCTCCTACGAGCAGTACTTC
NA	TRBV6-5	NA	TRBJ1-3	CASRGSMGNTIYF	TGTGCCTCCCGAGGGTCGATGGGAAACACCATATATTTT
NA	TRBV5-6	NA	TRBJ2-1	CASSLAPGYSYNEQFF	TGTGCCAGCAGCTTGGCCCCAGGGTACTCCTACAATGAGCAGTTCTTC